This T cell receptor beta chain was identified in a study of post-analysis software for immune sequencing data. This CDR3 is built from 14 residues. Germline trimming cut 2 bases from V and 3 bases from J; bases unmatched to any gene: 5. Germline V CDR1 and CDR2: DFQATT, SNEGSKA (reference sequence). Study-wide points: Strong co-clustering by F measure was seen for same-batch samples. People with multiple sclerosis had a significantly lower normalized Chao1 diversity than controls did. Roughly five TRBV segments were significantly more frequent in patients than in controls. TRBV5-6, TRBV5-1 and TRBV20-1 were among these segments.

Note on this clonotype: Its matching antigen is unknown.

Unique molecular identifiers were carried by the TCR beta cDNA libraries. Roughly 0.5 million cDNA molecules were obtained from about 1 to 10 million T cells. TCRdb processed the PCR reads anew with MiXCR; each CDR3 protein has one entry. This sample yields about 620,000 distinct CDR3 sequences, of which 44% are seen a single time; around 1.7% belongs to the top ten. The rearrangement joins TRBV20-1 to TRBJ2-7; 9 bases fit TRBD2. The specimen sequenced was blood. The receptor comes from a girl aged 5-17 years with multiple sclerosis. The CDR3 loop is CSARLAGGNYEQYF. The CDR3 DNA is TGCAGTGCTAGACTGGCGGGAGGGAACTACGAGCAGTACTTC.